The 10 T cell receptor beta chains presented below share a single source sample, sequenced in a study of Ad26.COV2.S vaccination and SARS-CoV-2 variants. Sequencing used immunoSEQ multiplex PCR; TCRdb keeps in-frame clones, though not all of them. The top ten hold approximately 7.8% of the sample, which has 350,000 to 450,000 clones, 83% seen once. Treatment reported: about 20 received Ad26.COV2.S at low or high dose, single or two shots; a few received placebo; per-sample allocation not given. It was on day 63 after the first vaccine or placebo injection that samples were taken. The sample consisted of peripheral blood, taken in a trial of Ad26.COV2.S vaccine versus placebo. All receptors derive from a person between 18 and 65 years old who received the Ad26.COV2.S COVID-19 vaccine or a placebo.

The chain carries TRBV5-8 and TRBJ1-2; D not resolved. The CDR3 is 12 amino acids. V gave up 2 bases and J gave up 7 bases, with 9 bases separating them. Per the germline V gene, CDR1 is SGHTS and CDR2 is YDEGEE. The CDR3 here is CASSLLPGGYTF. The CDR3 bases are TGTGCCAGCAGCTTACTGCCGGGTGGCTACACCTTC. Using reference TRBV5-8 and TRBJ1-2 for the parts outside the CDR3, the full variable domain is EAGVTQSPTHLIKTRGQQATLRCSPISGHTSVYWYQQALGLGLQFLLWYDEGEERNRGNFPPRFSGRQFPNYSSELNVNALELEDSALYLCASSLLPGGYTFGSGTRLTVV.

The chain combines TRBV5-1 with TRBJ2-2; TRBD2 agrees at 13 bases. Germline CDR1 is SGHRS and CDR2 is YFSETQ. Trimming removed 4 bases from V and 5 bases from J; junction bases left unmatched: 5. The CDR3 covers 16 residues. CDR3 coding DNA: TGCGCCAGCAGCACCGGGACTAGCGGGAAGACCGGGGAGCTGTTTTTT. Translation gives CASSTGTSGKTGELFF.

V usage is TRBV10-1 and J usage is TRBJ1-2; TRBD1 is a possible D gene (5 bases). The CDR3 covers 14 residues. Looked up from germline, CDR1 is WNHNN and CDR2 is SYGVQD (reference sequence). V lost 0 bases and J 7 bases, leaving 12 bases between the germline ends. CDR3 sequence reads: CASSESAWGGGYTF. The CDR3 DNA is TGCGCCAGCAGTGAGTCGGCTTGGGGCGGTGGCTACACCTTC.

CDR3 nucleotide sequence: TGTGCCAGCATTTGGGCGGGAGAAGAGACCCAGTACTTC. Amino acid sequence: CASIWAGEETQYF. The chain recombines TRBV2 with TRBJ2-5; TRBD2 matches at 7 bases. Germline CDR1 reads SNHLY; CDR2 reads FYNNEI. The CDR3 consists of 13 residues. With 7 bases clipped from V and 3 bases from J, the junction kept 5 bases outside the gene matches.

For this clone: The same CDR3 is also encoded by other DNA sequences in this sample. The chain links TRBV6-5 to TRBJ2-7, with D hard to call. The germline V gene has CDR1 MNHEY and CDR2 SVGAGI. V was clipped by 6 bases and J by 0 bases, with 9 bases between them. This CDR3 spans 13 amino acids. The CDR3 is CASRLRDSYEQYF. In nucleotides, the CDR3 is TGTGCCAGCAGACTCAGAGACTCCTACGAGCAGTACTTC.

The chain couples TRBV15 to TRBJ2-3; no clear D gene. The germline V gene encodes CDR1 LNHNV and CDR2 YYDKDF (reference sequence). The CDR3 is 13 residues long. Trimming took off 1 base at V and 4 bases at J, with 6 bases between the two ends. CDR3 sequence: CATSRGQPDTQYF. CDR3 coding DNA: TGTGCCACCAGCAGAGGGCAGCCAGATACGCAGTATTTT.

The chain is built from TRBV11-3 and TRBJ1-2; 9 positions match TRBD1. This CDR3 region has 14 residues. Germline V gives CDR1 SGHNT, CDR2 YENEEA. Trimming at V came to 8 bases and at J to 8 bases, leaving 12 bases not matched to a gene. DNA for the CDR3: TGTGCCAGCGGGACAGGGTTCGGAGAGGGCGGCTACACCTTC. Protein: CASGTGFGEGGYTF.

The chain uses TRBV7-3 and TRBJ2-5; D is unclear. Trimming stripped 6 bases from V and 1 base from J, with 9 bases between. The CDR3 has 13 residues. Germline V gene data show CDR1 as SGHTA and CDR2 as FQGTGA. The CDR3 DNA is TGTGCCAGCAGTCGAAAGGCCCAAGAGACCCAGTACTTC. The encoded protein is CASSRKAQETQYF.

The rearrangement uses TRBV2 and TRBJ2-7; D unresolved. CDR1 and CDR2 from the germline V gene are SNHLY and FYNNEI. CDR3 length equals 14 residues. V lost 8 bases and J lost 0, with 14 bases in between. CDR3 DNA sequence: TGTGCCAGCTTCAAAGACTTAATCTCCTACGAGCAGTACTTC. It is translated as CASFKDLISYEQYF.

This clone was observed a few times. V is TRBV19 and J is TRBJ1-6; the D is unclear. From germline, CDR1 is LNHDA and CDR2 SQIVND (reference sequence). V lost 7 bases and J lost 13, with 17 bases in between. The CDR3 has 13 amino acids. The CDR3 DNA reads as TGTGCCAGTACCACAAAACGAGGTAGTCCCCTCCACTTT. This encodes CASTTKRGSPLHF.